This T cell receptor beta chain was found in a study of T cells expressing NK-cell markers. Study in general: HCMV seropositivity characterized most of the eight sequenced donors, and seronegativity one.

Scientists made TCR beta cDNA using 5'RACE template switching with UMIs. TCRdb reprocessed the 5' RACE reads and reports one entry per CDR3 protein, with no DNA. This sample carries 150,000 to 180,000 distinct CDR3 sequences, with roughly a third going to the ten biggest clones. Sequencing was performed on blood T cells: a sorted CD56 or NKG2C T cell subset, CD4+ or CD8+ T cells, or bulk PBMC T cells (not recorded which). This receptor was identified in a woman between 45 and 65 years old in good health.

Here the CDR3 reads CASSWDSDANIQYF. The chain carries TRBV27 and TRBJ2-4. The germline V gene has CDR1 MNHEY and CDR2 SMNVEV (reference sequence). The CDR3 length is 14 residues.